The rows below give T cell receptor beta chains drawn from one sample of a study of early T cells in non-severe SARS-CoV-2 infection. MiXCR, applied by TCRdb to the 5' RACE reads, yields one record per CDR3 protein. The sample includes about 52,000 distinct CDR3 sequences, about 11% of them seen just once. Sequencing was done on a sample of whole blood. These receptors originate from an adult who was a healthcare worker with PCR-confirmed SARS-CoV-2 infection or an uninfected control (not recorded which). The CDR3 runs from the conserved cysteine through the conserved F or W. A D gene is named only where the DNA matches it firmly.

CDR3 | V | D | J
CATQKNGLAGRYEQFF | TRBV28 | TRBD2 | TRBJ2-1
CSVGTGSGYTF | TRBV29-1 | - | TRBJ1-2
CASSEGRQPQHF | TRBV25-1 | - | TRBJ1-5
CASSQDVAGGAKAYNEQFF | TRBV4-3 | TRBD2 | TRBJ2-1
CASSKFPRSMNTEAFF | TRBV7-2 | - | TRBJ1-1
CASRPDRATDTQYF | TRBV5-1 | TRBD1 | TRBJ2-3
CSGGTGGTNEKLFF | TRBV29-1 | TRBD1 | TRBJ1-4
CASSIAPRAGRYNEQFF | TRBV19 | - | TRBJ2-1
CASSPRESNQPQHF | TRBV6-6 | - | TRBJ1-5
CSARVRSTDTQYF | TRBV20-1 | - | TRBJ2-3
CASGLGGSSTDTQYF | TRBV12-5 | TRBD2 | TRBJ2-3
CSVDGQGKEAFF | TRBV29-1 | - | TRBJ1-1
CSCGPQETQYF | TRBV20-1 | - | TRBJ2-5
CASSDPTGDSLLEKLFF | TRBV6-2/TRBV6-3 | TRBD1 | TRBJ1-4
CASSPPGGYYEQYF | TRBV7-9 | - | TRBJ2-7
CASRTGGSPLHF | TRBV28 | TRBD1 | TRBJ1-6
CASSLSPGSSTGELFF | TRBV7-3 | - | TRBJ2-2
CASSLGWTSGISGELFF | TRBV19 | TRBD2 | TRBJ2-2
CASSRTATRLTGELFF | TRBV7-6 | - | TRBJ2-2
CASSQADTQYF | TRBV7-8 | - | TRBJ2-3
CASSAGTGGQPQHF | TRBV6-2/TRBV6-3 | TRBD1 | TRBJ1-5
CASSLVVPGANVLTF | TRBV7-8 | - | TRBJ2-6
CASSISGGSTDTQYF | TRBV9 | TRBD2 | TRBJ2-3
CASSPRTGLWDTQYF | TRBV28 | TRBD1 | TRBJ2-3
CASSSAGITDTQYF | TRBV28 | - | TRBJ2-3
CASSFSLRTDTQYF | TRBV5-1 | - | TRBJ2-3
CSARARGGSGTYSNQPQHF | TRBV20-1 | - | TRBJ1-5
CASSYSTVGRKYEQYF | TRBV6-2/TRBV6-3 | - | TRBJ2-7
CASSESLHGAQGGDTQYF | TRBV2 | - | TRBJ2-3
CASSYSQGLEQYF | TRBV6-2/TRBV6-3 | - | TRBJ2-7
CASSYREGGEFEQYF | TRBV6-5 | TRBD2 | TRBJ2-7
CASSYPYADEQFF | TRBV6-5 | - | TRBJ2-1
CASSYRTGGQNTEAFF | TRBV5-1 | TRBD1 | TRBJ1-1
CASSQGGPYNEQFF | TRBV3-1 | - | TRBJ2-1
CASSLAGLAAYNEQFF | TRBV28 | TRBD2 | TRBJ2-1
CASSTRDRGSEAFF | TRBV14 | TRBD1 | TRBJ1-1
CAISLGNTIYF | TRBV10-3 | - | TRBJ1-3
CASSPRTHYNEQFF | TRBV11-2 | - | TRBJ2-1
CASRAGGTEAFF | TRBV2 | - | TRBJ1-1
CSAPRGHPGEQYF | TRBV20-1 | - | TRBJ2-7
CASSFLQGAKSSGYTF | TRBV5-1 | TRBD1 | TRBJ1-2
CASSNIGVGSFSGANVLTF | TRBV9 | - | TRBJ2-6
CATHKSGTSPKEQFF | TRBV19 | TRBD2 | TRBJ2-1
CASSSSGTSGEQYF | TRBV7-2 | TRBD2 | TRBJ2-7
CASSGPGVTEAFF | TRBV2 | - | TRBJ1-1
CASSSGLGTYEQYF | TRBV5-4 | - | TRBJ2-7
CASSQILSRNTEAFF | TRBV16 | - | TRBJ1-1
CASSSSLREQFF | TRBV6-2/TRBV6-3 | - | TRBJ2-1
CASSVDSGGAVAYNEQFF | TRBV9 | - | TRBJ2-1
CASSLMDRDLNTEAFF | TRBV7-2 | TRBD1 | TRBJ1-1
CAISESLANEQFF | TRBV10-3 | - | TRBJ2-1
CASSRRTQETQYF | TRBV4-3 | - | TRBJ2-5
CASSPRSYTDTQYF | TRBV7-6 | - | TRBJ2-3
CATSRETGAAYEQYF | TRBV15 | - | TRBJ2-7
CAISDLAASSYEQYF | TRBV10-3 | TRBD2 | TRBJ2-7
CASSHPSSYNSPLHF | TRBV4-1 | - | TRBJ1-6
CASSSGLAGTEQFF | TRBV18 | TRBD2 | TRBJ2-1
CASSPVYEQYF | TRBV7-8 | - | TRBJ2-7
CASSFSQGMKYEQYF | TRBV27 | - | TRBJ2-7
CSASGQSNIQYF | TRBV29-1 | TRBD1 | TRBJ2-4